The sequence of this T cell receptor beta chain was determined in a study of T cell responses to AZD1222 COVID-19 vaccine. Overall study results and limits: Unmutated variant regions are reportedly targeted by nearly half of spike-specific TCRs. Females made up more of the donors, who were largely white British, and clonal diversity may have come out too low.

This clone showed up just a few times. Antigen specificity is unknown. Produced via immunoSEQ multiplex PCR; TCRdb's table is partial and in-frame only. The table lists 95,000 to 150,000 clones, 85% to 90% of them singletons. This CDR3 is built from 15 residues. Germline values: CDR1 LNHDA, CDR2 SQIVND (reference sequence). With V trimmed by 3 bases and J by 7 bases, 4 bases remained unmatched. The specimen comprised peripheral blood, sampled on day 0 of AZD1222 vaccination. The chain couples TRBV19 to TRBJ2-2, with 11 positions matching TRBD2. The TCR was taken from an adult in good health. The CDR3 nucleotides read TGTGCCAGTAGTATTGAACTAGCGGGAGTCGGGGAGCTGTTTTTT. Translation gives CASSIELAGVGELFF.